The 27 T cell receptor beta chains reported below all come from one sample, sequenced in a study of PD-L1 blockade in urothelial cancer. Some clones are missing from TCRdb's copy, which holds only in-frame ones; the method was immunoSEQ multiplex PCR. This sample has 85,000 to 90,000 clones, with 85% to 95% found just once. The specimen was PBMCs, collected around atezolizumab (anti-PD-L1) treatment. These receptors all stem from a man aged 60 to 75 with urothelial cancer.

The rearrangement joins TRBV9 to TRBJ2-3; maybe TRBD1 (6 bases). Germline values: CDR1 SGDLS, CDR2 YYNGEE. CDR3 size: 12 residues. V shed 3 bases and J shed 7 bases, with 9 bases lying between them. CDR3 DNA: TGTGCCAGCAGCGGCAGGGGATATACGCAGTATTTT. Its translation: CASSGRGYTQYF.

This chain connects TRBV7-8 to TRBJ1-2; D is uncertain. Trimming removed 6 bases from V and 7 bases from J, with 12 bases in between. The CDR3 spans 12 residues. The germline V gene encodes CDR1 SGHVS and CDR2 FQNEAQ. CDR3 sequence (DNA): TGTGCCAGCAGTCTGATTCGGGGTGGCTACACCTTC. Amino acid sequence: CASSLIRGGYTF.

The chain employs TRBV5-1 and TRBJ2-7, with D maybe TRBD2 (7 bases). Trimming removed 4 bases from V and 2 bases from J, with 13 bases in between. The CDR3 spans 14 residues. The germline gives CDR1 SGHRS, CDR2 YFSETQ. The CDR3: CASSGGGRAYEQYF. CDR3 DNA sequence: TGCGCCAGCAGCGGGGGCGGGAGAGCCTACGAGCAGTACTTC.

DNA of the CDR3: TGCGCCAGCAGTGAATCAGCGGGGTTAGCACAAGAGACCCAGTACTTC. Protein product: CASSESAGLAQETQYF. The chain joins TRBV10-2 to TRBJ2-5; TRBD2 matches 7 bases. The CDR3 extends over 16 amino acids. Trimming removed 3 bases from V and 2 bases from J; junction bases left unmatched: 9. CDR1 and CDR2 (germline): WSHSY, SAAADI.

The chain joins TRBV5-1 to TRBJ2-7; D uncertain. Per the germline V gene, CDR1 is SGHRS and CDR2 is YFSETQ. The CDR3 covers 15 residues. V lost 0 bases, J lost 0 bases, and 10 bases lay in between. The CDR3 loop is CASSLEILSSYEQYF. CDR3 sequence (DNA): TGCGCCAGCAGCTTGGAAATACTAAGCTCCTACGAGCAGTACTTC.

The chain combines TRBV7-2 with TRBJ2-1; no reliable D call. V lost 4 bases and J 2 bases, leaving 6 bases between the germline ends. Germline V gene data show CDR1 as SGHTA and CDR2 as FQGNSA. CDR3 length: 13 amino acids. CDR3 sequence reads: CASSSSAYNEQFF. The CDR3 DNA reads TGTGCCAGCAGCTCGAGCGCCTACAATGAGCAGTTCTTC. Combining the CDR3 with reference TRBV7-2 and TRBJ2-1 gives the whole variable domain GAGVSQSPSNKVTEKGKDVELRCDPISGHTALYWYRQSLGQGLEFLIYFQGNSAPDKSGLPSDRFSAERTGGSVSTLTIQRTQQEDSAVYLCASSSSAYNEQFFGPGTRLTVL.

This clone is judged medium-sized. The rearrangement links TRBV28 to TRBJ1-1; 10 positions agree with TRBD1. CDR3 size: 15 residues. Looked up from germline, CDR1 is MDHEN and CDR2 is SYDVKM. The trim removed 6 bases at V and 4 bases at J, leaving 8 bases unmatched. This CDR3 reads CASRLTGGAATEAFF. CDR3 nucleotides: TGTGCCAGCAGACTGACAGGGGGCGCAGCCACTGAAGCTTTCTTT.

This rearrangement joins TRBV19 to TRBJ1-4; D is undetermined. The CDR3 extends over 15 amino acids. V gave up 8 bases and J gave up 3 bases, with 16 bases separating them. CDR1 LNHDA and CDR2 SQIVND come from the germline V gene (reference sequence). The CDR3 reads CASRSGGLANEKLFF. In DNA form, the CDR3 reads TGTGCCAGTCGGTCTGGAGGGTTGGCTAATGAAAAACTGTTTTTT.

The rearrangement uses TRBV15 and TRBJ2-3; 12 positions agree with TRBD2. The length of the CDR3 is 16 residues. Germline CDR1 and CDR2: LNHNV and YYDKDF (reference sequence). The V gene end was trimmed by 1 base and the J gene end by 2 bases; junction bases not matched to a gene: 1. The CDR3: CATSRGTSGVTDTQYF. The CDR3 region has the DNA TGTGCCACCAGCAGAGGGACTAGCGGGGTCACAGATACGCAGTATTTT.

This clone occurred once. The J gene is TRBJ2-2, the V gene TRBV4-3, with D possibly being TRBD1 (6 bases). The germline V gene has CDR1 LGHNA and CDR2 YSLEER. The CDR3 loop spans 19 amino acids. V gave up 4 bases and J gave up 0 bases, with 21 bases separating them. CDR3 coding DNA: TGCGCCAGCAGCCTGCGAGAAGGGGGTCTTTTCGCGAACACCGGGGAGCTGTTTTTT. As protein: CASSLREGGLFANTGELFF.

This clone occurred a few times. The chain is built from TRBV28 and TRBJ2-7, with D possibly TRBD2 on 7 matching bases. V lost 4 bases, J lost 2 bases, and 21 bases lay in between. Germline CDR1 and CDR2: MDHEN and SYDVKM. The CDR3 loop spans 17 amino acids. This CDR3 reads CASSSHGGGSGTYEQYF. The CDR3 region has the DNA TGTGCCAGCAGTTCCCATGGGGGCGGGAGCGGCACCTACGAGCAGTACTTC.

The chain carries TRBV4-2 and TRBJ2-3; 7 nucleotides match TRBD2. This CDR3 spans 15 amino acids. CDR1 is LGHNA, CDR2 YNFKEQ, per germline. J gave up 1 base and V 4 bases, and 5 bases lay outside the gene matches. The CDR3 protein is CASSLGLGGTDTQYF. In DNA form, the CDR3 reads TGTGCCAGCAGCCTAGGACTAGGGGGCACAGATACGCAGTATTTT.

J is TRBJ2-1 and V is TRBV7-3; 10 bases map to TRBD1. V lost 2 bases and J lost 7; bases outside the gene matches: 2. The length of the CDR3 is 14 residues. Germline loops: CDR1 SGHTA, CDR2 FQGTGA. The CDR3 reads CASSLGTGDNEQFF. In DNA, the CDR3 is TGTGCCAGCAGCTTAGGGACAGGGGATAATGAGCAGTTCTTC.

The genes are TRBV4-1 and TRBJ2-2; possibly TRBD2 for D (7 bases). The ends were cut back, 1 base at V and 6 bases at J, with 18 bases in the middle. The CDR3 has 17 residues. Per germline, CDR1 MGHRA and CDR2 YSYEKL. CDR3 residues: CASSQGGGRELAGELFF. In nucleotides, the CDR3 is TGCGCCAGCAGCCAAGGGGGGGGGCGGGAGCTTGCCGGGGAGCTGTTTTTT.

This chain uses TRBV7-9 with TRBJ1-2; TRBD1 matches 10 bases. V dropped 5 bases and J dropped 3; count of bases not matched to a gene: 15. There are 18 residues in the CDR3. Germline V gene lookup returns CDR1 SEHNR and CDR2 FQNEAQ (reference sequence). The CDR3 sequence: CASSRRRDRGLYDYGYTF. The CDR3 region has the DNA TGTGCCAGCAGCCGCCGGAGGGACAGGGGCCTTTACGACTATGGCTACACCTTC.

The rearrangement uses TRBV20-1 and TRBJ2-1; no firm D call. V lost 6 bases to trimming and J lost 9 bases, with 12 bases between them. This CDR3 comprises 11 residues. Germline V gives CDR1 DFQATT, CDR2 SNEGSKA (reference sequence). CDR3 DNA: TGCAGTGCCGTCGAACTCGGTGAGCAGTTCTTC. Amino acid sequence: CSAVELGEQFF.

The rearrangement links TRBV9 to TRBJ1-2; a possible D gene is TRBD1 (5 bases). The CDR3 length is 16 residues. CDR1 is SGDLS, CDR2 YYNGEE, per germline. V dropped 4 bases and J dropped 8 bases, with 24 bases sitting between them. The CDR3 DNA reads as TGTGCCAGCAGCTCACAGGTGGCAGTGGGGTCGATCGGCTACACCTTC. Amino acid sequence: CASSSQVAVGSIGYTF.

This rearrangement joins TRBV5-4 to TRBJ1-5; D is possibly TRBD1 (6 bases). The CDR3 extends over 14 amino acids. Germline V gives CDR1 SGHNT, CDR2 YYREEE (reference sequence). Trimming pared 4 bases from V and 0 bases from J, leaving 8 bases between. The DNA for the CDR3 is TGTGCCAGCAGCGTACAGGGTAGCAATCAGCCCCAGCATTTT. Translation gives CASSVQGSNQPQHF.

V is TRBV2 and J is TRBJ1-6, with a tentative D call TRBD1 (6 bases). The CDR3 extends over 14 amino acids. Trimming took off 3 bases at V and 9 bases at J, with 12 bases between the two ends. Per germline, CDR1 SNHLY and CDR2 FYNNEI. CDR3 sequence reads: CASSDAGAASPLHF. For the CDR3, the DNA is TGTGCCAGCAGTGACGCAGGGGCGGCTTCACCCCTCCACTTT. The variable domain in full, completed from reference TRBV2 and TRBJ1-6, reads EPEVTQTPSHQVTQMGQEVILRCVPISNHLYFYWYRQILGQKVEFLVSFYNNEISEKSEIFDDQFSVERPDGSNFTLKIRSTKLEDSAMYFCASSDAGAASPLHFGNGTRLTVT.

The chain uses TRBV9 and TRBJ2-1, with D possibly matching TRBD1 (5 bases). Per germline, CDR1 SGDLS and CDR2 YYNGEE. CDR3 length equals 14 residues. V was cut by 4 bases and J by 8 bases, with 16 bases left in between. In DNA, the CDR3 is TGTGCCAGCAGCCCCACCAGTGGACACGATGAGCAGTTCTTC. It codes for CASSPTSGHDEQFF.

The rearrangement uses TRBV7-2 and TRBJ2-7; D might be TRBD2 (6 bases). The CDR3 spans 15 residues. Germline V gene data show CDR1 as SGHTA and CDR2 as FQGNSA. The ends were cut back, 5 bases at V and 3 bases at J, with 17 bases in the middle. CDR3 bases: TGTGCCAGCAGCCGGGGCCGGGGGTTACACTACGAGCAGTACTTC. Protein product: CASSRGRGLHYEQYF.

There are a few counts of this clone. The junction departs from germline at one end; a sequencing error may be responsible. The chain employs TRBV2 and TRBJ2-1, with 14 bases lining up with TRBD2. Germline V gene sequence: CDR1 SNHLY, CDR2 FYNNEI. This CDR3 is built from 14 residues. For the CDR3, the DNA is TGTGCCAGCAGTCCGGGACTAGCGGGAGTGGTGGGACTCTTC. Its translation: CASSPGLAGVVGLF.

V is TRBV7-2 and J is TRBJ2-1, with a weak D call TRBD2 (5 bases). Germline CDR1 reads SGHTA; CDR2 reads FQGNSA. Deletions cut 2 bases from V and 4 bases from J, with 18 bases between. This CDR3 region has 17 residues. Here the CDR3 reads CASSLRGRALGYNEQFF. CDR3 nucleotides: TGTGCCAGCAGCTTAAGAGGGAGAGCCCTGGGGTACAATGAGCAGTTCTTC.

Points on this clone: Germline is not matched at one junction end, which may reflect a read error. V is TRBV29-1 and J is TRBJ2-7; 14 bases are shared with TRBD2. The V gene's germline CDR1 is SQVTM and CDR2 ANQGSEA. The CDR3 is 14 amino acids. The CDR3 DNA reads as TGCAGCGGGACCGGGACTAGCGGGAGCTACGGGCAGTACTTC. Protein product: CSGTGTSGSYGQYF.

The gene calls are TRBV19 and TRBJ1-6; D is possibly TRBD1 (5 bases). The V end lost 4 bases, the J end lost 10 bases, and 11 bases lay between the germline ends. Germline V gene sequence: CDR1 LNHDA, CDR2 SQIVND (reference sequence). The CDR3 has 13 residues. In nucleotides, the CDR3 is TGTGCCAGTAGTACATCGACAGAATCACCCCTCCACTTT. Residues: CASSTSTESPLHF.

The chain links TRBV27 to TRBJ2-3, with 13 positions matching TRBD2. Germline CDR1 reads MNHEY; CDR2 reads SMNVEV (reference sequence). The CDR3 covers 17 residues. V lost 3 bases to trimming and J lost 4 bases; unmatched junction nucleotides: 7. Written as DNA, the CDR3 is TGTGCCAGCAGTTTCACTAGCGGGAGGGCCGGGGCAGATACGCAGTATTTT. This gives the protein CASSFTSGRAGADTQYF.

The chain joins TRBV4-3 to TRBJ2-2; 13 nucleotides agree with TRBD2. The CDR3 length is 16 residues. Germline V gene sequence: CDR1 LGHNA, CDR2 YSLEER. J was trimmed by 2 bases and V by 7 bases; bases with no gene match: 4. CDR3 coding DNA: TGCGCCAGCACCCGGACTAGCGGGGGTAACACCGGGGAGCTGTTTTTT. The encoded protein is CASTRTSGGNTGELFF.